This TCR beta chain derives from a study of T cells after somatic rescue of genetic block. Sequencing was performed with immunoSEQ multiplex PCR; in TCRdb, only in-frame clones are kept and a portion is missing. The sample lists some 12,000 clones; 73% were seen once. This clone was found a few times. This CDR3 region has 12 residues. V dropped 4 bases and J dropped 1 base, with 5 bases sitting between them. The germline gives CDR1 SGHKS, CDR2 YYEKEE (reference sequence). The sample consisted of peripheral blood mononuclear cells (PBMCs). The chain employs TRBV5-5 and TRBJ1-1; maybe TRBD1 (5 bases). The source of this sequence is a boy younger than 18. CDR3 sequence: CASSGGNTEAFF. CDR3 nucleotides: TGTGCCAGCAGCGGGGGGAACACTGAAGCTTTCTTT. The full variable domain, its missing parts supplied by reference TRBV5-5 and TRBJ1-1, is DAGVTQSPTHLIKTRGQQVTLRCSPISGHKSVSWYQQVLGQGPQFIFQYYEKEERGRGNFPDRFSARQFPNYSSELNVNALLLGDSALYLCASSGGNTEAFFGQGTRLTVV.